The source of this T cell receptor beta chain is a study of T cell changes during pregnancy in multiple sclerosis. TCRdb's copy holds only in-frame clones and misses some; the assay was immunoSEQ multiplex PCR. The table shows about 54,000 clones, with around 89% occurring only once. The length of the CDR3 is 11 residues. The junction had 5 bases not matched to a gene; V was cut back by 7 bases and J by 6 bases. Germline V gene sequence: CDR1 SQVTM, CDR2 ANQGSEA. The sample in question was CD4+ T cells from peripheral blood mononuclear cells, obtained in the first trimester of pregnancy. V is TRBV29-1 and J is TRBJ1-2; 7 bases are a match to TRBD1. This sequence was found in a female donor with multiple sclerosis, enrolled in a pregnancy study. CDR3 sequence (DNA): TGCAGCGCACGGGACAGCAATGGCTACACCTTC. Its protein product is CSARDSNGYTF.